This TCR beta chain was observed in a study of T cells in Graves' hyperthyroidism and ophthalmopathy. Study information: Staff took peripheral blood when the initial diagnosis was made, before any treatment began.

CDR1 is SGHTA and CDR2 is FQGNSA in the germline V gene. The CDR3 totals 13 residues. Trimming took 4 bases from V and 4 from J; bases not matched to a gene: 2. This clonotype was observed many times. Antigen: not known. Patients aged 18 to 65 with hyperthyroidism were newly diagnosed, with duration under 2 months. Amplification yielded TCR beta CDR3 regions, with RNA transcripts as the source. Researchers ran a first-round RT-PCR on the TCR CDR3 using the HTBI primer set. Using its own MiXCR run on the multiplex PCR reads, TCRdb lists one record per CDR3 protein. The table records 300,000 or so distinct CDR3 sequences, around 23% of them present only once. The study, taken as a whole, reports: A model of 13 V-J pairs discriminated ophthalmopathy from stable hyperthyroidism. Median prediction lead before ophthalmopathy onset was 6 to 8 months with the model.

The specimen sequenced was blood. The rearrangement uses TRBV7-2 and TRBJ1-1; 8 bases line up with TRBD1. The sequence was obtained from a woman between 45 and 60 years old with Graves' hyperthyroidism. This chain's CDR3 is CASSWGQVTEAFF. The CDR3 DNA reads as TGTGCCAGCAGCTGGGGACAGGTCACTGAAGCTTTCTTT.